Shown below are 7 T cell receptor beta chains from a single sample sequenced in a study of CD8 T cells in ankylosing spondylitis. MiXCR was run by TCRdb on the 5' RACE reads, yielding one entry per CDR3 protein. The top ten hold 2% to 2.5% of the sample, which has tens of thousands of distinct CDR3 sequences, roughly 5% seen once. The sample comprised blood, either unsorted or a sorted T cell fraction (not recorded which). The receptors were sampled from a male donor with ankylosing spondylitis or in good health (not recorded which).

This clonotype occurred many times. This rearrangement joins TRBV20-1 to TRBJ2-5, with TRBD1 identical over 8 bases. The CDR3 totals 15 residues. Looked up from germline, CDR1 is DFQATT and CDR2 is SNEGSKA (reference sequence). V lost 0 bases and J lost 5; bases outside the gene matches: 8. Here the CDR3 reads CSARDLGQGLETQYF. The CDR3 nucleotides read TGCAGTGCTAGAGATCTTGGACAGGGTCTGGAGACCCAGTACTTC.

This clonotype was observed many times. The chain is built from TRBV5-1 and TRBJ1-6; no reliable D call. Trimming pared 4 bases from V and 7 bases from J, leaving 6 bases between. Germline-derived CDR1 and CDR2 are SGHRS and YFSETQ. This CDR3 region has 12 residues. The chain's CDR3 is CASSAGNSPLHF. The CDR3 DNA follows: TGCGCCAGCAGCGCGGGGAATTCACCCCTCCACTTT.

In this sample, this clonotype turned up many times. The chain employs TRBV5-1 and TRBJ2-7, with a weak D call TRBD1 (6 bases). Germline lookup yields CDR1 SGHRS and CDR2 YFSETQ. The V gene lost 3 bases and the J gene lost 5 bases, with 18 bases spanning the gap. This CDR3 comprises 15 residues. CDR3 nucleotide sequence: TGCGCCAGCAGCTCCCCGGACAGAGAGGGAAACGAGCAGTACTTC. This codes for CASSSPDREGNEQYF.

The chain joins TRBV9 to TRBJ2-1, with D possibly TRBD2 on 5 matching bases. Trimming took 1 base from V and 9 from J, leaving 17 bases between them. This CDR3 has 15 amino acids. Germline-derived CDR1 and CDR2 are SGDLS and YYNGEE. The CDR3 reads CASSVWAGGEGEQFF. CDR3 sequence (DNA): TGTGCCAGCAGCGTATGGGCGGGCGGAGAGGGTGAGCAGTTCTTC. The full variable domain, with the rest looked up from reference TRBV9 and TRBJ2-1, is DSGVTQTPKHLITATGQRVTLRCSPRSGDLSVYWYQQSLDQGLQFLIQYYNGEERAKGNILERFSAQQFPDLHSELNLSSLELGDSALYFCASSVWAGGEGEQFFGPGTRLTVL.

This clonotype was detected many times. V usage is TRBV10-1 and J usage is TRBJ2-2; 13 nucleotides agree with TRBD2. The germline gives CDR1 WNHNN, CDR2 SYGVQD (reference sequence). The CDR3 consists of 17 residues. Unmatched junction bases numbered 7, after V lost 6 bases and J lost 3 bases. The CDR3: CASSGGLAGFDTGELFF. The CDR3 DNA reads TGCGCCAGCAGCGGGGGACTAGCGGGGTTCGACACCGGGGAGCTGTTTTTT.

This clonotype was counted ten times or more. The CDR3 sequence: CASSLGTGSTYEQYF. For the CDR3, the DNA is TGTGCCAGCAGCTTAGGGACAGGGTCAACCTACGAGCAGTACTTC. The rearrangement uses TRBV11-2 and TRBJ2-7, with 8 bases fitting TRBD1. This CDR3 contains 15 residues. Trimming removed 1 base from V and 2 bases from J; junction bases left unmatched: 4. Germline V CDR1 and CDR2: SGHAT, FQNNGV.

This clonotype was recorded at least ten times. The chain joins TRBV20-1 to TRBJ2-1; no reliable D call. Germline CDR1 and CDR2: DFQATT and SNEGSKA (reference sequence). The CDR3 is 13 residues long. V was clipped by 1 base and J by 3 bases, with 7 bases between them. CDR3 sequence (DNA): TGCAGTGCTAGAGTTGACGACTACAATGAGCAGTTCTTC. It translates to CSARVDDYNEQFF.